These T cell receptor beta chains were read from a single sample in a study of shared clonotypes between healthy human individuals. Using immunoSEQ multiplex PCR, the repertoire was profiled, and TCRdb retains in-frame clones only, with some absent. The sample lists hundreds of thousands of clones, around 78% occurring once. Input material: PBMCs. All receptors derive from a middle-aged woman in good health. Some clones in this sample may be carry-over from other donors' samples. CDR3s include the opening cysteine and the closing phenylalanine or tryptophan. A D gene is named only where the DNA matches it firmly. Size is stated for part of the rows, as once, few or many counts, or as a class when the clone is expanded.

few	TRBV7-2	TRBD2	TRBJ2-2	15	CASSLSAGAPGELFF	TGTGCCAGCAGCTTATCAGCGGGAGCCCCCGGGGAGCTGTTTTTT
once	TRBV9	NA	TRBJ2-5	13	CASSFSPPETQYF	TGTGCCAGCAGCTTTTCCCCTCCAGAGACCCAGTACTTC
NA	TRBV28	NA	TRBJ1-2	14	CASSLNGVNYGYTF	TGTGCCAGCAGTTTAAACGGGGTTAACTATGGCTACACCTTC
NA	TRBV27	NA	TRBJ2-7	13	CASSRADSYEQYF	TGTGCCAGCAGCCGAGCCGACTCCTACGAGCAGTACTTC
NA	TRBV7-6	TRBD1	TRBJ1-3	17	CASSATGAGVSGNTIYF	TGTGCCAGCAGCGCCACAGGGGCTGGGGTCTCTGGAAACACCATATATTTT
NA	TRBV27	NA	TRBJ2-7	13	CASSFARGYEQYF	TGTGCCAGCAGTTTTGCCAGGGGATACGAGCAGTACTTC
many	TRBV6-1	NA	TRBJ2-2	15	CASRTSVAATGELFF	TGTGCCAGCAGGACCTCGGTCGCGGCCACCGGGGAGCTGTTTTTT
NA	TRBV7-7	TRBD1	TRBJ2-5	15	CASSFGTGVQETQYF	TGTGCCAGCAGCTTCGGAACAGGGGTACAAGAGACCCAGTACTTC
NA	TRBV19	NA	TRBJ1-5	13	CASGDYSNQPQHF	TGTGCCTCAGGGGACTATAGCAATCAGCCCCAGCATTTT
NA	TRBV7-9	TRBD2	TRBJ2-3	18	CASSLRGLAGGRPDTQYF	TGTGCCAGCAGCTTAAGAGGACTAGCGGGAGGGCGCCCAGATACGCAGTATTTT
NA	TRBV30	NA	TRBJ2-5	15	CAWSHDRPTQETQYF	TGTGCCTGGAGTCACGACAGGCCGACACAAGAGACCCAGTACTTC
NA	TRBV4-2	TRBD1	TRBJ2-7	16	CASSQAQAGGSYEQYF	TGTGCCAGCAGCCAAGCACAGGCAGGGGGTTCCTACGAGCAGTACTTC
NA	TRBV7-9	TRBD1	TRBJ2-5	16	CASSLAGQGALGTQYF	TGTGCCAGCAGCTTAGCGGGACAGGGGGCTCTCGGGACCCAGTACTTC
NA	TRBV21-1	NA	TRBJ1-3	16	CASSKDHGYSGNTIYF	TGTGCCAGCAGCAAAGACCACGGCTACTCTGGAAACACCATATATTTT
NA	TRBV5-1	TRBD1	TRBJ2-1	14	CASSPGQGIHEQFF	TGCGCCAGCAGCCCGGGACAGGGGATCCATGAGCAGTTCTTC
NA	TRBV7-3	TRBD2	TRBJ2-1	15	CASSLRLASYNEQFF	TGTGCCAGCAGCTTACGACTAGCGTCCTACAATGAGCAGTTCTTC
NA	TRBV25-1	NA	TRBJ1-1	11	CASSENTEAFF	TGTGCCAGCAGTGAGAATACTGAAGCTTTCTTT
NA	TRBV4-2	NA	TRBJ1-5	15	CASSQDLRRGQPQHF	TGTGCCAGCAGCCAAGATCTACGACGCGGTCAGCCCCAGCATTTT
NA	TRBV7-2	NA	TRBJ1-5	14	CASSLVHSNQPQHF	TGTGCCAGCAGCTTAGTTCATAGCAATCAGCCCCAGCATTTT